This passage covers 26 T cell receptor beta chains from one sample sequenced in a study of cytotoxic CD8 clonotypes in ibrutinib-treated CLL. Using immunoSEQ multiplex PCR, the repertoire was profiled, and TCRdb retains in-frame clones only, with some absent. The table lists tens of thousands of clones, just over 90% of them singletons. The material was PBMCs, obtained after 12 months of ibrutinib treatment. All receptors derive from a human donor with chronic lymphocytic leukemia.

This sequence joins TRBV6-5 and TRBJ1-1, with 7 bases identical to TRBD1. Trimming removed 5 bases from V and 1 base from J; junction bases left unmatched: 4. The CDR3 contains 14 residues. The germline gives CDR1 MNHEY, CDR2 SVGAGI. The CDR3: CASSRGTANTEAFF. CDR3 in DNA: TGTGCCAGCAGTAGAGGGACAGCGAACACTGAAGCTTTCTTT.

In DNA form, the CDR3 reads TGTGCCAGTAGTCTAGCGGGAGGGCCCCGAGAGACCCAGTACTTC. Amino acids: CASSLAGGPRETQYF. The chain has TRBV19 and TRBJ2-5; 12 bases agree with TRBD2. The germline CDR1 and CDR2 sequences are LNHDA and SQIVND (reference sequence). The V gene end was trimmed by 5 bases and the J gene end by 4 bases; junction bases not matched to a gene: 5. This CDR3 spans 15 amino acids.

V and J are TRBV16 and TRBJ1-2, with 9 bases that match TRBD1. Germline loops: CDR1 KGHSY, CDR2 FQNENV. CDR3 size: 14 residues. Unmatched junction bases numbered 7, after V lost 5 bases and J lost 6 bases. The CDR3 loop reads CASSSTTGGDGYTF. As DNA, the CDR3 is TGTGCCAGCAGCTCGACGACAGGGGGAGATGGCTACACCTTC.

The V call is TRBV30, the J call TRBJ1-1; D is unresolved. Germline V gene sequence: CDR1 GTSNPN, CDR2 SVGIG (reference sequence). The V gene lost 5 bases and the J gene lost 3 bases, with 19 bases spanning the gap. This CDR3 spans 15 amino acids. The CDR3 region has the DNA TGTGCCTGGTCTTTAAGTTTAAGGAGATACACTGAAGCTTTCTTT. Translation gives CAWSLSLRRYTEAFF.

The V gene is TRBV15, the J gene TRBJ1-2, with TRBD1 matching over 9 bases. V lost 4 bases, J lost 8 bases, and 8 bases stayed unmatched. This CDR3 contains 14 residues. CDR1 and CDR2 from the germline V gene are LNHNV and YYDKDF (reference sequence). The CDR3 DNA sequence: TGTGCCACCAGCATGGACAGGGGAGGCTTGGGCTACACCTTC. This translates into CATSMDRGGLGYTF.

The chain employs TRBV5-4 and TRBJ2-5, with 10 nucleotides matching TRBD2. This CDR3 comprises 14 residues. Germline CDR1 and CDR2: SGHNT and YYREEE (reference sequence). V lost 9 bases, J lost 5 bases, and 10 bases stayed unmatched. The CDR3 DNA is TGTGCCACCCAGCGGGAGGGCCTTTTGGAGACCCAGTACTTC. It yields the protein CATQREGLLETQYF.

This chain connects TRBV9 to TRBJ2-3; D may match TRBD1 or TRBD2 (5 bases each). Germline values: CDR1 SGDLS, CDR2 YYNGEE. Trimming took 2 bases from V and 0 from J, leaving 7 bases between them. This CDR3 has 14 amino acids. The CDR3 nucleotides are TGTGCCAGCAGCGTGTGGGACAGCACAGATACGCAGTATTTT. Its protein is CASSVWDSTDTQYF.

This clone was seen more than once but under ten times. J is TRBJ2-3 and V is TRBV19; tentative D call: TRBD1 (5 bases). The length of the CDR3 is 16 residues. V was pared by 4 bases and J by 6 bases, with 20 bases between. In germline, CDR1 is LNHDA, CDR2 SQIVND (reference sequence). The CDR3 sequence is CASSTLDSRLHDTQYF. The DNA for the CDR3 is TGTGCCAGTAGTACCCTCGACAGTAGGCTCCACGATACGCAGTATTTT.

The chain joins TRBV9 to TRBJ2-7; 9 bases are a match to TRBD2. V lost 4 bases and J lost 6; bases outside the gene matches: 11. This CDR3 is 15 amino acids long. In germline, CDR1 is SGDLS, CDR2 YYNGEE. The CDR3 DNA is TGTGCCAGCAGCCCCACGGGCGGGAGGGATATCGAGCAGTACTTC. This gives the protein CASSPTGGRDIEQYF.

This chain connects TRBV18 to TRBJ2-7, with TRBD2 matching over 13 bases. The germline V gene encodes CDR1 KGHSH and CDR2 LQKENI. The CDR3 has 17 amino acids. With V trimmed by 3 bases and J by 2 bases, 7 bases remained unmatched. This chain's CDR3 is CASSPPGLAGPTYEQYF. DNA of the CDR3: TGTGCCAGCTCACCGCCGGGACTAGCGGGACCTACCTACGAGCAGTACTTC.

This chain connects TRBV7-9 to TRBJ1-2; D remains unclear. The CDR3 contains 13 residues. The germline V gene encodes CDR1 SEHNR and CDR2 FQNEAQ (reference sequence). Trimming pared 6 bases from V and 1 base from J, leaving 9 bases between. This CDR3 reads CASRQTYNYGYTF. DNA for the CDR3: TGTGCCAGCAGGCAGACCTATAACTATGGCTACACCTTC.

This chain connects TRBV7-9 to TRBJ1-1; a weak D match, TRBD1 (6 bases). The CDR3 runs to 15 residues. CDR1 and CDR2 from the germline V gene are SEHNR and FQNEAQ (reference sequence). V lost 5 bases and J lost 4, with 17 bases in between. CDR3: CASSPGQPLPTEAFF. CDR3 coding DNA: TGTGCCAGCAGCCCCGGACAGCCTTTGCCCACTGAAGCTTTCTTT.

The chain recombines TRBV25-1 with TRBJ2-3; the match to TRBD2 covers 10 bases. Per germline, CDR1 MGHDK and CDR2 SYGVNS. V dropped 3 bases and J dropped 0; count of bases not matched to a gene: 0. The CDR3 covers 15 residues. The CDR3 reads CASSETSGSTDTQYF. The CDR3 DNA is TGTGCCAGCAGTGAGACTAGCGGGAGCACAGATACGCAGTATTTT.

This clone occurred a few times. V is TRBV2 and J is TRBJ1-1; 7 bases agree with TRBD1. The junction had 4 bases not matched to a gene; V was cut back by 5 bases and J by 4 bases. The CDR3 sequence is 13 residues long. Germline loops: CDR1 SNHLY, CDR2 FYNNEI. CDR3 bases: TGTGCCAGCAGTATCAGGGGGGTCACTGAAGCTTTCTTT. It translates to CASSIRGVTEAFF.

V and J are TRBV20-1 and TRBJ2-3; D gene uncertain. V dropped 3 bases and J dropped 1 base, with 2 bases sitting between them. Germline V lookup: CDR1 DFQATT, CDR2 SNEGSKA (reference sequence). The CDR3 contains 11 residues. The CDR3 DNA reads as TGCAGTGCTAGGGGCACAGATACGCAGTATTTT. It specifies CSARGTDTQYF.

This clone has just one count. The chain has TRBV5-1 and TRBJ2-6; 8 bases align to TRBD2. J lost 1 base, V lost 2 bases, and 5 bases had no gene match. In germline, CDR1 is SGHRS, CDR2 YFSETQ. This CDR3 contains 17 residues. DNA for the CDR3: TGCGCCAGCAGCTTTGCCGGGACTAGATCTGGGGCCAACGTCCTGACTTTC. It yields the protein CASSFAGTRSGANVLTF.

CDR3 sequence: CASSLQGAAEAFF. The CDR3 nucleotides are TGTGCCAGCAGCTTACAGGGGGCAGCTGAAGCTTTCTTT. The V and J genes are TRBV5-5 and TRBJ1-1; 9 nucleotides match TRBD1. The V gene end was trimmed by 2 bases and the J gene end by 6 bases; junction bases not matched to a gene: 2. This CDR3 has 13 residues. Germline lookup yields CDR1 SGHKS and CDR2 YYEKEE (reference sequence).

The rearrangement joins TRBV12-5 to TRBJ1-1; the D is unclear. Germline loops: CDR1 LGHNT, CDR2 FRNRAP. CDR3 length equals 16 residues. V was pared by 2 bases and J by 0 bases, with 13 bases between. The CDR3 sequence: CASGLTEPSMNTEAFF. The DNA for the CDR3 is TGTGCTAGTGGTTTGACAGAACCTAGCATGAACACTGAAGCTTTCTTT.

V usage is TRBV7-2 and J usage is TRBJ1-5; TRBD1 agrees at 8 bases. Trimming removed 3 bases from V and 3 bases from J; junction bases left unmatched: 4. This CDR3 comprises 15 residues. CDR1 SGHTA and CDR2 FQGNSA come from the germline V gene. The CDR3 nucleotides read TGTGCCAGCAGCTTTGGACAGGGCGTCAATCAGCCCCAGCATTTT. Protein product: CASSFGQGVNQPQHF.

The chain is built from TRBV5-1 and TRBJ2-7; the D gene is possibly TRBD1 (6 bases). This CDR3 region has 15 residues. Deletions cut 0 bases from V and 2 bases from J, with 12 bases between. Germline lookup yields CDR1 SGHRS and CDR2 YFSETQ. The CDR3 region has the DNA TGCGCCAGCAGCTTGGGGGGTACAGGGCCCTACGAGCAGTACTTC. This encodes CASSLGGTGPYEQYF.

This chain connects TRBV19 to TRBJ1-5, with no clear D. The CDR3 has 12 residues. The V gene lost 1 base and the J gene lost 5 bases, with 3 bases spanning the gap. Looked up from germline, CDR1 is LNHDA and CDR2 is SQIVND (reference sequence). The CDR3 DNA sequence: TGTGCCAGTAGTATAGTGGATCAGCCCCAGCATTTT. Amino acid sequence: CASSIVDQPQHF.

The V call is TRBV29-1, the J call TRBJ1-2, with unresolved D. Germline V CDR1 and CDR2: SQVTM, ANQGSEA. There are 15 residues in the CDR3. V was clipped by 2 bases and J by 3 bases, with 16 bases between them. CDR3 in amino acids: CSVETLDFSYYGYTF. DNA of the CDR3: TGCAGCGTTGAAACTCTGGATTTTTCCTACTATGGCTACACCTTC.

This chain links TRBV7-6 with TRBJ2-4; D could derive from TRBD1 or TRBD2 (5 bases each). Trimming stripped 1 base from V and 2 bases from J, with 12 bases between. The germline CDR1 and CDR2 sequences are SGHVS and FNYEAQ. CDR3 size: 16 residues. CDR3 residues: CASSLGIGGSKNIQYF. CDR3 in DNA: TGTGCCAGCAGCTTAGGGATTGGGGGTTCCAAAAACATTCAGTACTTC.

This chain connects TRBV5-8 to TRBJ2-3; 9 bases fit TRBD2. V shed 0 bases and J 3 bases; nucleotides not matched to a gene: 5. The germline gives CDR1 SGHTS, CDR2 YDEGEE. The CDR3 totals 16 residues. The CDR3 loop reads CASSLGASGNTDTQYF. In DNA form, the CDR3 reads TGTGCCAGCAGCTTGGGCGCTAGCGGGAATACAGATACGCAGTATTTT.

The rearrangement joins TRBV18 to TRBJ2-3, with D perhaps TRBD2 (5 bases). The germline CDR1 and CDR2 sequences are KGHSH and LQKENI. The CDR3 is 15 residues long. The V and J ends lost 1 base and 2 bases respectively, with 10 bases between them. Here the CDR3 reads CASSPRSGNTDTQYF. For the CDR3, the DNA is TGTGCCAGCTCACCACGTTCGGGGAACACAGATACGCAGTATTTT.

V is TRBV5-1 and J is TRBJ2-7; the match to TRBD2 covers 9 bases. After removal of 0 bases from V and 3 bases from J, the junction contained 10 bases not matched to a gene. The germline V gene encodes CDR1 SGHRS and CDR2 YFSETQ. This CDR3 contains 17 residues. The CDR3 bases are TGCGCCAGCAGCTTGGCCCTTGGTGCTAGCGGGGTCTACGAGCAGTACTTC. It translates to CASSLALGASGVYEQYF.